One and the same sample provided the 21 T cell receptor beta chains below, sequenced in a study of blood T cells in healthy people across ages. With a J-beta primer mix and a sample-barcoded 5' primer, a second PCR ran about 6 to 11 cycles. Each CDR3 protein is one row after TCRdb ran MiXCR on the 5' RACE reads. The top ten clones hold approximately 7.9% of a sample with around 1.5 million distinct CDR3 sequences, 42% of them seen once. The specimen sequenced was blood. These receptors were collected from a woman younger than 35 in good health.

The CDR3 spells CASSLVLLGHYEQYF. The CDR3 DNA sequence: TGTGCCAGCAGCTTGGTTCTATTGGGGCATTACGAGCAGTACTTC. The chain recombines TRBV5-6 with TRBJ2-5, with a tentative D call TRBD1 (5 bases). The end of the DNA is better explained by TRBJ2-7, so the J call may be wrong. CDR1 and CDR2 (germline): SGHDT, YYEEEE. The CDR3 extends over 15 amino acids.

The chain links TRBV20-1 to TRBJ1-5, with TRBD1 identical over 8 bases. The CDR3 runs 13 residues. The V gene's germline CDR1 is DFQATT and CDR2 SNEGSKA (reference sequence). The trim removed 4 bases at V and 9 bases at J, leaving 8 bases unmatched. The CDR3 DNA sequence: TGCAGTGCTATGGGACAGGAAGGCCGGCCCCAGCATTTT. Translation gives CSAMGQEGRPQHF.

Notes on this clonotype: Its ends do not fully match the called genes, so a read error is possible. The genes are TRBV7-7 and TRBJ2-3; 14 positions match TRBD2. This CDR3 region has 15 residues. CDR1 SSHAT and CDR2 FNYEAQ come from the germline V gene (reference sequence). The CDR3 loop reads CASSRLAGGMDTQYF. CDR3 coding DNA: TGTGCTAGCAGCAGACTAGCGGGGGGGATGGATACGCAGTATTTT.

Written as DNA, the CDR3 is TGTGCCAGCAGCCTACGAAGACTAGCGGAAGATACGCAGTATTTT. Translating gives CASSLRRLAEDTQYF. This chain connects TRBV4-2 to TRBJ2-3; 9 bases map to TRBD2. V lost 4 bases and J lost 5; bases outside the gene matches: 7. The CDR3 runs 15 residues. Per germline, CDR1 LGHNA and CDR2 YNFKEQ.

A single count supports this clonotype. The chain carries TRBV7-9 and TRBJ2-5; D unclear. The CDR3 loop spans 15 amino acids. In germline, CDR1 is SEHNR, CDR2 FQNEAQ (reference sequence). The V gene lost 3 bases and the J gene lost 3 bases, with 14 bases spanning the gap. This chain's CDR3 is CASSFGMSGEETQYF. CDR3 in DNA: TGTGCCAGCAGCTTTGGTATGTCTGGAGAAGAGACCCAGTACTTC.

The rearrangement joins TRBV21-1 to TRBJ2-1; the table's D call of TRBD2 was not tested on the DNA. TRBV21-1 is a pseudogene locus. The CDR3 extends over 15 amino acids. The CDR3 loop reads CASSKGGRPYNEQFF. CDR3 in DNA: TGTGCCAGCAGCAAAGGTGGGAGGCCTTACAATGAGCAGTTCTTC.

This rearrangement joins TRBV20-1 to TRBJ2-2; 7 bases align to TRBD2. The CDR3 contains 13 residues. Trimming cost V 6 bases and J 5 bases; bases outside gene matches: 6. In germline, CDR1 is DFQATT, CDR2 SNEGSKA (reference sequence). The CDR3 protein is CSAFPGGTGELFF. The CDR3 DNA follows: TGCAGTGCCTTCCCGGGAGGAACCGGGGAGCTGTTTTTT.

This clonotype was picked up a small number of times. The J gene is TRBJ1-2, the V gene TRBV7-9, with TRBD1 identical over 8 bases. This CDR3 region has 14 residues. The germline V gene has CDR1 SEHNR and CDR2 FQNEAQ (reference sequence). The J segment lost 6 bases and the V segment lost 4 bases, leaving 7 bases of the junction unmatched. In DNA form, the CDR3 reads TGTGCCAGCAGCTCAGCGGACAGGGTTGATGGCTACACCTTC. Translation: CASSSADRVDGYTF.

V usage is TRBV27 and J usage is TRBJ2-3; 8 nucleotides line up with TRBD2. The CDR3 runs 15 residues. Trimming removed 5 bases from V and 2 bases from J; junction bases left unmatched: 6. Germline V gives CDR1 MNHEY, CDR2 SMNVEV (reference sequence). Here the CDR3 reads CASSIRAGVTDTQYF. CDR3 DNA: TGTGCCAGCAGTATACGAGCGGGGGTCACAGATACGCAGTATTTT.

The rearrangement joins TRBV19 to TRBJ1-2; D may be TRBD1 (6 bases). The CDR3 covers 15 residues. The V end lost 6 bases, the J end lost 0 bases, and 14 bases lay between the germline ends. The germline V gene has CDR1 LNHDA and CDR2 SQIVND (reference sequence). The CDR3 DNA sequence: TGTGCCAGTAGAGAAACAGGGATCCCTAACTATGGCTACACCTTC. Amino acids: CASRETGIPNYGYTF. Full variable domain (remainder filled in from reference TRBV19 and TRBJ1-2): DGGITQSPKYLFRKEGQNVTLSCEQNLNHDAMYWYRQDPGQGLRLIYYSQIVNDFQKGDIAEGYSVSREKKESFPLTVTSAQKNPTAFYLCASRETGIPNYGYTFGSGTRLTVV.

This chain links TRBV21-1 with TRBJ2-1; the table's TRBD2 call for D was not verified on the DNA. TRBV21-1 is a pseudogene. CDR3 length equals 17 residues. In DNA form, the CDR3 reads TGTGCCAGCAGCAAAAGATTTTGGCGGGGGGGTTACAATGAGCAGTTCTTC. It yields the protein CASSKRFWRGGYNEQFF.

The chain carries TRBV27 and TRBJ1-2; D gene unclear. The germline V and J ends were trimmed by 5 bases and 2 bases, with 12 bases remaining between them. The CDR3 totals 14 residues. The germline gives CDR1 MNHEY, CDR2 SMNVEV (reference sequence). The CDR3 sequence is CASSVLRINYGYTF. CDR3 nucleotide sequence: TGTGCCAGCAGTGTCCTTCGCATAAACTATGGCTACACCTTC.

This clonotype was seen a handful of times. This chain uses TRBV29-1 with TRBJ2-2; perhaps TRBD2 as D (6 bases). This CDR3 comprises 14 residues. V was clipped by 4 bases and J by 0 bases, with 9 bases between them. The germline V gene encodes CDR1 SQVTM and CDR2 ANQGSEA. The CDR3 is CSVVRGTNTGELFF. The CDR3 bases are TGCAGCGTTGTCCGGGGGACGAACACCGGGGAGCTGTTTTTT.

The CDR3 DNA follows: TGTGCCAGCGGGCAAACAGGGCAAGGCCAGCCCCAGCATTTT. It specifies CASGQTGQGQPQHF. The chain recombines TRBV6-5 with TRBJ1-5; the D gene is possibly TRBD1 (6 bases). V lost 8 bases and J 7 bases, leaving 18 bases between the germline ends. The germline V gene has CDR1 MNHEY and CDR2 SVGAGI. CDR3 size: 14 residues.

The gene calls are TRBV18 and TRBJ2-1, with a tentative D call TRBD2 (6 bases). The CDR3 has 14 amino acids. Germline V lookup: CDR1 KGHSH, CDR2 LQKENI. Trimming pared 3 bases from V and 6 bases from J, leaving 12 bases between. The CDR3 nucleotides are TGTGCCAGCTCACCCCGGGACTTACGCAATGAGCAGTTCTTC. Protein: CASSPRDLRNEQFF.

This clonotype was detected only a few times. The chain carries TRBV27 and TRBJ2-1; D is perhaps TRBD2 (6 bases). This CDR3 spans 15 amino acids. Trimming stripped 3 bases from V and 0 bases from J, with 9 bases between. The germline V gene has CDR1 MNHEY and CDR2 SMNVEV (reference sequence). The CDR3 nucleotides read TGTGCCAGCAGTTTGCGCGGGGACTCCTACAATGAGCAGTTCTTC. Amino acid sequence: CASSLRGDSYNEQFF.

CDR3 in amino acids: CASRLYPSTGGDGYTF. The DNA of the CDR3 is TGTGCCAGCAGACTCTACCCTTCGACAGGGGGCGACGGCTACACCTTC. The chain joins TRBV27 to TRBJ1-2; 10 positions agree with TRBD1. Germline CDR1 and CDR2: MNHEY and SMNVEV (reference sequence). Trimming cost V 6 bases and J 8 bases; bases outside gene matches: 15. CDR3 length equals 16 residues.

The V call is TRBV24-1, the J call TRBJ2-1; 7 bases agree with TRBD1. The CDR3 covers 12 residues. The junction had 14 bases not matched to a gene; V was cut back by 11 bases and J by 14 bases. In germline, CDR1 is KGHDR, CDR2 SFDVKD. The CDR3 nucleotides are TGTGCCAGCGCCGAACAGGGGAAGGTTGAGTTCTTC. Its translation is CASAEQGKVEFF.

This clonotype showed up just a few times. The chain has TRBV10-3 and TRBJ2-5; 7 bases map to TRBD2. V shed 8 bases, J shed 2 bases, and the junction held 8 bases outside the gene matches. Germline assignment: CDR1 ENHRY and CDR2 SYGVKD. CDR3 length equals 14 residues. The DNA for the CDR3 is TGTGCCATCGCGGTGGGAGGGGTACAAGAGACCCAGTACTTC. The encoded protein is CAIAVGGVQETQYF.

This chain uses TRBV6-4 with TRBJ2-1; 7 bases agree with TRBD2. This CDR3 contains 16 residues. Germline V CDR1 and CDR2: MRHNA, SNTAGT. V dropped 3 bases and J dropped 3; count of bases not matched to a gene: 8. The CDR3 protein is CASSELPSGYYNEQFF. CDR3 nucleotide sequence: TGTGCCAGCAGTGAACTACCTAGCGGTTACTACAATGAGCAGTTCTTC.

This chain connects TRBV6-1 to TRBJ2-7; perhaps D is TRBD1 or TRBD2 (5 bases each). Germline V lookup: CDR1 MNHNS, CDR2 SASEGT. The CDR3 has 13 residues. V lost 10 bases and J 6 bases, leaving 19 bases between the germline ends. The DNA for the CDR3 is TGTGCCACAGGTGGGACGTCGGGCCCCGAGCAGTACTTC. Encoded protein: CATGGTSGPEQYF.